Shown below are 22 T cell receptor beta chains from a single sample sequenced in a study of human T cells and chemical hapten exposure. Time point noted: patch test 1, 2 weeks after DPC sensitization. Treatment indicated: therapeutic diphenylcyclopropenone sensitization with weekly scalp DPC. TCRdb reanalysed the RACE reads using MiXCR and keeps one entry per CDR3 protein. The sample carries just under 350,000 distinct CDR3 sequences, roughly 6.9% recorded once. The starting material was whole blood, obtained in connection with sensitization to the hapten diphenylcyclopropenone (DPC). The receptors were sampled from a woman aged 18-35 years with alopecia areata. Some clones in this sample may be carry-over from other donors' samples.

This rearrangement joins TRBV12-3 or TRBV12-4 to TRBJ1-5; D perhaps matches TRBD1 (6 bases). The CDR3 covers 15 residues. The V end lost 3 bases, the J end lost 1 base, and 10 bases lay between the germline ends. The CDR3 DNA reads TGTGCCAGCAGTTTTTTTGGGGGCAGCAATCAGCCCCAGCATTTT. Translated: CASSFFGGSNQPQHF.

This clonotype has ten or more counts. The chain combines TRBV7-2 with TRBJ1-5, with 9 bases identical to TRBD1. Germline CDR1 reads SGHTA; CDR2 reads FQGNSA. CDR3 size: 15 residues. After removal of 5 bases from V and 0 bases from J, the junction contained 2 bases not matched to a gene. The CDR3 sequence: CASSRTGDSNQPQHF. For the CDR3, the DNA is TGTGCCAGCAGCCGGACAGGGGATAGCAATCAGCCCCAGCATTTT.

The chain carries TRBV28 and TRBJ2-2; 7 bases align to TRBD1. The CDR3 consists of 14 residues. Germline CDR1 reads MDHEN; CDR2 reads SYDVKM. V shed 2 bases and J 5 bases; nucleotides not matched to a gene: 2. CDR3 nucleotide sequence: TGTGCCAGCAGTTTACAGGGGGAAACCGGGGAGCTGTTTTTT. Protein product: CASSLQGETGELFF.

In this sample, this clonotype turned up a few times. This chain connects TRBV5-1 to TRBJ1-6; D is possibly TRBD1 (5 bases). This CDR3 has 13 amino acids. V lost 4 bases to trimming and J lost 8 bases, with 10 bases between them. Germline V gene data show CDR1 as SGHRS and CDR2 as YFSETQ. CDR3 loop: CASSQGYDSPLHF. DNA of the CDR3: TGCGCCAGCAGCCAGGGTTATGATTCACCCCTCCACTTT. The variable domain in full, with the rest retrieved from reference TRBV5-1 and TRBJ1-6, is KAGVTQTPRYLIKTRGQQVTLSCSPISGHRSVSWYQQTPGQGLQFLFEYFSETQRNKGNFPGRFSGRQFSNSRSEMNVSTLELGDSALYLCASSQGYDSPLHFGNGTRLTVT.

This clonotype was recorded many times. This rearrangement joins TRBV7-2 to TRBJ2-7; 7 bases line up with TRBD2. V was clipped by 2 bases and J by 4 bases; unmatched bases: 11. The CDR3 extends over 16 amino acids. Per the germline V gene, CDR1 is SGHTA and CDR2 is FQGNSA. The CDR3 spells CASSLLKASGIYEQYF. Here the CDR3 DNA reads TGTGCCAGCAGCTTACTTAAGGCTAGCGGTATTTACGAGCAGTACTTC.

The chain is built from TRBV4-3 and TRBJ2-7, with D maybe TRBD1 (5 bases). Germline-derived CDR1 and CDR2 are LGHNA and YSLEER. Trimming stripped 2 bases from V and 6 bases from J, with 14 bases between. CDR3 length: 14 amino acids. CDR3 coding DNA: TGCGCCAGCAGCCAATTGGTTCAGCAGGGCGAGCAGTACTTC. It is translated as CASSQLVQQGEQYF.

The table lists this clonotype with many counts. The genes are TRBV20-1 and TRBJ2-3; D remains ambiguous. CDR1 and CDR2 from the germline V gene are DFQATT and SNEGSKA (reference sequence). The length of the CDR3 is 13 residues. V was pared by 0 bases and J by 4 bases, with 8 bases between. This CDR3 is CSARDQGPDTQYF. CDR3 nucleotide sequence: TGCAGTGCTAGAGATCAAGGGCCAGATACGCAGTATTTT.

Only a few counts were recorded for this clonotype. The gene calls are TRBV3-1 and TRBJ2-7; 9 nucleotides align to TRBD1. Germline V gene sequence: CDR1 LGHDT, CDR2 YNNKEL (reference sequence). The CDR3 is 16 amino acids. The junction had 13 bases not matched to a gene; V was cut back by 4 bases and J by 6 bases. The chain's CDR3 is CASSPDAGTGSREQYF. For the CDR3, the DNA is TGTGCCAGCAGCCCAGATGCCGGGACAGGGAGCCGCGAGCAGTACTTC.

This chain links TRBV6-2 or TRBV6-3 with TRBJ1-2; 7 bases fit TRBD1. In germline, CDR1 is MNHEY, CDR2 SVGEGT. This CDR3 is built from 13 residues. V was pared by 2 bases and J by 8 bases, with 5 bases of the junction left unmatched. The CDR3 bases are TGTGCCAGCAGTTACGAGACAGGGAACGGCTACACCTTC. Its translation is CASSYETGNGYTF.

The V call is TRBV5-4, the J call TRBJ1-1; a weak D match, TRBD1 (5 bases). V lost 4 bases and J lost 6, with 13 bases in between. This CDR3 is built from 13 residues. In germline, CDR1 is SGHNT, CDR2 YYREEE (reference sequence). CDR3 nucleotides: TGTGCCAGCAGCGGCAAGGGGTCGGCTGAAGCTTTCTTT. Translating gives CASSGKGSAEAFF. Filled out from reference TRBV5-4 and TRBJ1-1, the complete variable domain reads ETGVTQSPTHLIKTRGQQVTLRCSSQSGHNTVSWYQQALGQGPQFIFQYYREEENGRGNFPPRFSGLQFPNYSSELNVNALELDDSALYLCASSGKGSAEAFFGQGTRLTVV.

With respect to this clonotype: At one end the junction does not follow the germline gene, possibly because of a read error. The rearrangement links TRBV6-1 to TRBJ2-6, with D possibly being TRBD1 or TRBD2 (5 bases each). The CDR3 covers 14 residues. CDR1 and CDR2 from the germline V gene are MNHNS and SASEGT. CDR3 sequence (DNA): TGTGCCAGCGAAGGGACCTCTGGGGCCAACGCCCTGACTTTC. It encodes CASEGTSGANALTF.

This clonotype was recorded a few times. The V and J genes are TRBV20-1 and TRBJ1-2; D gene unclear. CDR3 size: 14 residues. The germline V gene has CDR1 DFQATT and CDR2 SNEGSKA (reference sequence). The ends were cut back, 5 bases at V and 4 bases at J, with 17 bases in the middle. CDR3 protein: CSAPHQGGGYGYTF. In nucleotides, the CDR3 is TGCAGTGCTCCACACCAAGGCGGTGGCTATGGCTACACCTTC.

The chain recombines TRBV5-1 with TRBJ2-1; maybe TRBD2 (5 bases). CDR3 length: 14 residues. The V gene's germline CDR1 is SGHRS and CDR2 YFSETQ. The germline V and J ends were trimmed by 0 bases and 5 bases, with 9 bases remaining between them. DNA for the CDR3: TGCGCCAGCAGCTTGGGGTCTAGCAACAATGAGCAGTTCTTC. Amino acid sequence: CASSLGSSNNEQFF.

The chain links TRBV6-5 to TRBJ1-1; 7 bases fit TRBD1. CDR3 length equals 15 residues. In germline, CDR1 is MNHEY, CDR2 SVGAGI. The ends lost 0 bases at V and 4 bases at J; junction bases unmatched: 5. CDR3 coding DNA: TGTGCCAGCAGTTACTCGAGGGCAGGGGGCACTGAAGCTTTCTTT. The encoded protein is CASSYSRAGGTEAFF.

This clonotype showed up just a few times. This chain links TRBV11-2 with TRBJ1-1; a weak D match, TRBD1 (6 bases). This CDR3 is built from 15 residues. Germline-derived CDR1 and CDR2 are SGHAT and FQNNGV. V lost 6 bases and J lost 0, with 14 bases in between. CDR3 loop: CASSPLRTVNTEAFF. The CDR3 DNA reads TGTGCCAGCAGTCCTCTAAGGACAGTGAACACTGAAGCTTTCTTT.

This clonotype was detected only a few times. This chain joins TRBV5-6 and TRBJ2-7, with D maybe TRBD2 (6 bases). The CDR3 runs 15 residues. V lost 6 bases to trimming and J lost 6 bases, with 22 bases between them. The germline V gene encodes CDR1 SGHDT and CDR2 YYEEEE. CDR3 coding DNA: TGTGCCAGCAACGACCGGGACTCGGTCCCCCGCGAGCAGTACTTC. Residues: CASNDRDSVPREQYF.

The chain employs TRBV9 and TRBJ2-3; no reliable D call. Germline CDR1 SGDLS, CDR2 YYNGEE. The CDR3 contains 12 residues. Trimming cost V 3 bases and J 4 bases, with 6 bases left between them. CDR3 DNA sequence: TGTGCCAGCAGCGAAGTCCCAGATACGCAGTATTTT. It codes for CASSEVPDTQYF. The complete variable domain, with remaining parts taken from reference TRBV9 and TRBJ2-3, reads DSGVTQTPKHLITATGQRVTLRCSPRSGDLSVYWYQQSLDQGLQFLIQYYNGEERAKGNILERFSAQQFPDLHSELNLSSLELGDSALYFCASSEVPDTQYFGPGTRLTVL.

This clonotype has only a few counts. The V and J genes are TRBV6-2 or TRBV6-3 and TRBJ1-1; 8 bases map to TRBD1. CDR1 and CDR2 from the germline V gene are MNHEY and SVGEGT. The trim removed 2 bases at V and 10 bases at J, leaving 3 bases unmatched. This CDR3 has 12 amino acids. The CDR3 here is CASSYTTGAAFF. In DNA form, the CDR3 reads TGTGCCAGCAGTTACACGACAGGGGCAGCTTTCTTT.

This clonotype was observed many times. The V call is TRBV7-2, the J call TRBJ1-4; D remains ambiguous. V was cut by 5 bases and J by 0 bases, with 10 bases left in between. The germline gives CDR1 SGHTA, CDR2 FQGNSA. CDR3 length: 15 amino acids. The CDR3 protein is CASSRYVATNEKLFF. In DNA, the CDR3 is TGTGCCAGCAGCCGCTATGTTGCAACTAATGAAAAACTGTTTTTT.

This clonotype has ten or more counts. The rearrangement joins TRBV10-3 to TRBJ1-2; no reliable D call. Trimming removed 8 bases at V and 1 base at J, with 17 bases between. Germline V gene data show CDR1 as ENHRY and CDR2 as SYGVKD. The CDR3 is 15 residues long. The CDR3 DNA reads as TGTGCCATCGGTTTGGCCGGGATACGTAACTATGGCTACACCTTC. Translating gives CAIGLAGIRNYGYTF.

This clonotype was recorded at least ten times. The rearrangement uses TRBV2 and TRBJ1-1; 12 nucleotides align to TRBD1. The CDR3 length is 18 residues. J lost 2 bases, V lost 6 bases, and 13 bases had no gene match. CDR1 SNHLY and CDR2 FYNNEI come from the germline V gene. This chain's CDR3 is CASRAGQGARASNTEAFF. The CDR3 DNA reads as TGTGCCAGCAGGGCGGGACAGGGGGCGCGAGCGTCCAACACTGAAGCTTTCTTT.

This clonotype occurred once. The chain carries TRBV7-9 and TRBJ2-3; TRBD2 matches at 15 bases. The V segment lost 3 bases and the J segment 0 bases; nucleotides outside the gene matches: 7. The CDR3 is made up of 19 amino acids. The germline CDR1 and CDR2 sequences are SEHNR and FQNEAQ (reference sequence). Here the CDR3 DNA reads TGTGCCAGCAGCTTCGGACTAGCGGGGGGGCCTCCTAGCACAGATACGCAGTATTTT. It is translated as CASSFGLAGGPPSTDTQYF.